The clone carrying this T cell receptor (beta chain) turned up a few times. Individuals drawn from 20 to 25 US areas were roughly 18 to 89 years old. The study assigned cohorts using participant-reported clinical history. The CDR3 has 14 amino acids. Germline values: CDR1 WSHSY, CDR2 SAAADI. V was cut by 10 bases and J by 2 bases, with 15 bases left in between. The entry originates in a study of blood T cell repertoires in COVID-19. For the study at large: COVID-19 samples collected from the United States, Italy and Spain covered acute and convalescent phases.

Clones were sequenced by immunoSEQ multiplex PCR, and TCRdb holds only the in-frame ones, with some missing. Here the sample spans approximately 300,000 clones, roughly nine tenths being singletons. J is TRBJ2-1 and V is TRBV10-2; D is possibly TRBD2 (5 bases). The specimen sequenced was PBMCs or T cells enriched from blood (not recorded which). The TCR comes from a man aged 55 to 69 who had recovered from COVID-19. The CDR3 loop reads CANPPARAYNEQFF. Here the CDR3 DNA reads TGCGCCAACCCCCCGGCGCGGGCCTACAATGAGCAGTTCTTC.